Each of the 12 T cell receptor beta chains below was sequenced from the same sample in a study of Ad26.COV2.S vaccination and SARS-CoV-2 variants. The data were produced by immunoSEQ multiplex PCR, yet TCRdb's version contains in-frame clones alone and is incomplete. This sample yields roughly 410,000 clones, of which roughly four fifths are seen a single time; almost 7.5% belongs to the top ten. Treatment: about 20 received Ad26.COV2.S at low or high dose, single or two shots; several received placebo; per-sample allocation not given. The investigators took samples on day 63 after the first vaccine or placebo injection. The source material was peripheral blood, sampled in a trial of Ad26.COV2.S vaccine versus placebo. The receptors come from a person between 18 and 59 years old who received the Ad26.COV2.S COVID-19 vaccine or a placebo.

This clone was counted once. The DNA of the CDR3 is TGTGCCAGCAGGAGGTGGGGCTCTGGAAACACCATATATTTT. Translation: CASRRWGSGNTIYF. This rearrangement joins TRBV5-8 to TRBJ1-3, with no clear D. Germline V gene data show CDR1 as SGHTS and CDR2 as YDEGEE. V was trimmed by 5 bases and J by 0 bases, leaving 9 bases between them. CDR3 size: 14 residues.

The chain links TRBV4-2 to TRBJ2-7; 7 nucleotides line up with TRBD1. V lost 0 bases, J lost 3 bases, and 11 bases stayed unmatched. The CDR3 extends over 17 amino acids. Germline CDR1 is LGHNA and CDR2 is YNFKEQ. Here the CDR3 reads CASSQEAGQVGSYEQYF. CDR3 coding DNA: TGTGCCAGCAGCCAAGAAGCCGGACAGGTTGGGAGCTACGAGCAGTACTTC.

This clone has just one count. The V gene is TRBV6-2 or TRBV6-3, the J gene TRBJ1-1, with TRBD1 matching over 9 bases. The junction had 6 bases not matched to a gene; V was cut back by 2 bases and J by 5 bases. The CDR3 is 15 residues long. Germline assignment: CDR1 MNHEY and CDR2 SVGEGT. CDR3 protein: CASSYQGQGGTEAFF. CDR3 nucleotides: TGTGCCAGCAGTTACCAGGGACAGGGCGGGACTGAAGCTTTCTTT.

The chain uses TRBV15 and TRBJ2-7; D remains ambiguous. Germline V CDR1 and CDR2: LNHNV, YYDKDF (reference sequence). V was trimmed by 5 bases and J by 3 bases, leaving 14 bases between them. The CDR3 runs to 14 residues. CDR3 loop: CATSRVPKSYEQYF. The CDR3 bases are TGTGCCACCAGCCGGGTCCCCAAAAGCTACGAGCAGTACTTC.

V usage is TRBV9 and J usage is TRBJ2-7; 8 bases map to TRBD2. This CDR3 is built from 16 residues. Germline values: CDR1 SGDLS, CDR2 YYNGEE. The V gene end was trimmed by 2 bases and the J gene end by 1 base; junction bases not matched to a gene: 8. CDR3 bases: TGTGCCAGCAGCGTTAGAGCGGGGGCCCTTTCCTACGAGCAGTACTTC. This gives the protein CASSVRAGALSYEQYF.

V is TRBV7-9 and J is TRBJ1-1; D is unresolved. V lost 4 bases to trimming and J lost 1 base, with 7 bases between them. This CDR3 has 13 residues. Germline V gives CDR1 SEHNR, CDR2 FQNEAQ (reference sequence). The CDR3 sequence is CASSWEGNTEAFF. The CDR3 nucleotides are TGTGCCAGCAGCTGGGAAGGGAACACTGAAGCTTTCTTT.

CDR3 in amino acids: CASRMDGHKNQPQHF. As DNA, the CDR3 is TGTGCCAGCAGAATGGACGGACACAAAAATCAGCCCCAGCATTTT. The V gene is TRBV2, the J gene TRBJ1-5; weak D call: TRBD1 (5 bases). Germline V gene lookup returns CDR1 SNHLY and CDR2 FYNNEI. V lost 6 bases to trimming and J lost 4 bases, with 16 bases between them. The CDR3 consists of 15 residues.

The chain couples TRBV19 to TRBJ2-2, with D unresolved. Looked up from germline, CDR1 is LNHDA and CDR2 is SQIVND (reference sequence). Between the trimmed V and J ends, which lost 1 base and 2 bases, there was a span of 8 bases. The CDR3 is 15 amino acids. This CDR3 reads CASSIAYPNTGELFF. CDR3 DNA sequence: TGTGCCAGTAGTATAGCCTACCCTAACACCGGGGAGCTGTTTTTT.

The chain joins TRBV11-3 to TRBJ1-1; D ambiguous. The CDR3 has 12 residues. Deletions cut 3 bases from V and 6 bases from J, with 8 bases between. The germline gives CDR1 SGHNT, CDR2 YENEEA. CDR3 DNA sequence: TGTGCCAGCAGCTTTAGGAGCGCTGAAGCTTTCTTT. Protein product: CASSFRSAEAFF.

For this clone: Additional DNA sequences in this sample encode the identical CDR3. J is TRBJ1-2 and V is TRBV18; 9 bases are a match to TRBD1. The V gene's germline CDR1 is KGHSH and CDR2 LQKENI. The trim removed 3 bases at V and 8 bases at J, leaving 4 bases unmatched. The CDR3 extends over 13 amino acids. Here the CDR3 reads CASSPDRGNGYTF. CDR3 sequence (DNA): TGTGCCAGCTCACCGGACAGGGGAAACGGCTACACCTTC.

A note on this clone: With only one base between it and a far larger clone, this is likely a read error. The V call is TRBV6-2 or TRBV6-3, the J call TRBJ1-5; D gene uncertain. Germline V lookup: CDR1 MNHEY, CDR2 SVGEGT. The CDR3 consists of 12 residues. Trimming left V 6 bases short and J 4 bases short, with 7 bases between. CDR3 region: CASSPLNQPQHF. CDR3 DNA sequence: TGTGCCAGCAGCCCGCTTAATCAGCCCCAGCATTTT.

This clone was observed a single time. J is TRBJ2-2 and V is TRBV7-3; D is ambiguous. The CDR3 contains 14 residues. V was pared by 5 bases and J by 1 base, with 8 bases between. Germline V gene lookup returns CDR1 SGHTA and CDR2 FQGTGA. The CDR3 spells CASSPYRNTGELFF. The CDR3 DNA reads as TGTGCCAGCAGCCCATACAGGAACACCGGGGAGCTGTTTTTT.